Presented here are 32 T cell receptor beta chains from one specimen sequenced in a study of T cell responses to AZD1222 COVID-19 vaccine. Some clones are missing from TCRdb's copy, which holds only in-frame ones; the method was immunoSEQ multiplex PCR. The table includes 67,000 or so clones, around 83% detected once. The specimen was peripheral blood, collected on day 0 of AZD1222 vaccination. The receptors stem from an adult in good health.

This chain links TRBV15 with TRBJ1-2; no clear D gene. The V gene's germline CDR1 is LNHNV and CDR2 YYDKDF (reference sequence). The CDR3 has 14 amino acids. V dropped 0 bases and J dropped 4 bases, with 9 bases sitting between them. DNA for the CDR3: TGTGCCACCAGCAGAGAGTCAATCGGCTATGGCTACACCTTC. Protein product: CATSRESIGYGYTF. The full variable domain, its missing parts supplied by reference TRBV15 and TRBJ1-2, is DAMVIQNPRYQVTQFGKPVTLSCSQTLNHNVMYWYQQKSSQAPKLLFHYYDKDFNNEADTPDNFQSRRPNTSFCFLDIRSPGLGDTAMYLCATSRESIGYGYTFGSGTRLTVV.

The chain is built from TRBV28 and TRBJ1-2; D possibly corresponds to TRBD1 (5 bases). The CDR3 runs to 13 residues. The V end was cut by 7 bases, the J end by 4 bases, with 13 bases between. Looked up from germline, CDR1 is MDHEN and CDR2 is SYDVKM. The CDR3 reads CASTLTAFYGYTF. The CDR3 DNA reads TGTGCCAGCACTTTGACAGCTTTCTATGGCTACACCTTC.

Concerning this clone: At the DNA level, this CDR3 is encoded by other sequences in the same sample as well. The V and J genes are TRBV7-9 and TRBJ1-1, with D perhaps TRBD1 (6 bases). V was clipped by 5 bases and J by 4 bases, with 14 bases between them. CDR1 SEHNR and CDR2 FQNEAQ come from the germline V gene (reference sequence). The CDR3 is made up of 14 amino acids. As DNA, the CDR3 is TGTGCCAGCAGCCTCCGGCAGGGGTCCACTGAAGCTTTCTTT. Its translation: CASSLRQGSTEAFF.

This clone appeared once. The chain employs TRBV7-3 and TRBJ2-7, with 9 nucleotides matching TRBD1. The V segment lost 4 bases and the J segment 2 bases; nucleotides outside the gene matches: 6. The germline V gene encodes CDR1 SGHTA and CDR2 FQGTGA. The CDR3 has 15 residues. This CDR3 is CASSSAGQGPYEQYF. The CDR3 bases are TGTGCCAGCAGCTCAGCGGGACAGGGCCCCTACGAGCAGTACTTC.

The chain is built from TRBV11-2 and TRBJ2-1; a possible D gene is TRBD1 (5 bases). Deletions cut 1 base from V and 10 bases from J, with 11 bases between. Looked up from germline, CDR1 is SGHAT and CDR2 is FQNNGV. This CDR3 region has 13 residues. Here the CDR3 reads CASSLGQGWEQFF. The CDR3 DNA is TGTGCCAGCAGCTTAGGTCAGGGATGGGAGCAGTTCTTC.

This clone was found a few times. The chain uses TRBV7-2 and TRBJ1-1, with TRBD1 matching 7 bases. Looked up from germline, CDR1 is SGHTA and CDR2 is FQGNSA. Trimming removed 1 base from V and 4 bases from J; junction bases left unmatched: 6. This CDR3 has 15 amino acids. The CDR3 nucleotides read TGTGCCAGCAGCTTAGTCCCCAGGGGGAGCACTGAAGCTTTCTTT. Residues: CASSLVPRGSTEAFF.

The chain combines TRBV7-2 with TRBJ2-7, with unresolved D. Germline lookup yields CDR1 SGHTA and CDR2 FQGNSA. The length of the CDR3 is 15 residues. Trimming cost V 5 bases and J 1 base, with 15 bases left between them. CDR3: CASSSRLVRSYEQYF. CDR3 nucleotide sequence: TGTGCCAGCAGCAGCCGGTTAGTTCGGTCCTACGAGCAGTACTTC.

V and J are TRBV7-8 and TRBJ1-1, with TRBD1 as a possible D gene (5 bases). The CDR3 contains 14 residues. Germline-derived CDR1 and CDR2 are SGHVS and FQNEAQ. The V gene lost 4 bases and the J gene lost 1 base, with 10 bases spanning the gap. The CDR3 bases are TGTGCCAGCAGCTGGGGGGACGGGAACACTGAAGCTTTCTTT. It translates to CASSWGDGNTEAFF.

CDR3 region: CASSESWTGEQFF. The CDR3 bases are TGTGCCAGCAGTGAATCATGGACGGGTGAGCAGTTCTTC. V gene TRBV25-1 combines with J gene TRBJ2-1; the D is unclear. V lost 1 base to trimming and J lost 9 bases, with 10 bases between them. Germline V gives CDR1 MGHDK, CDR2 SYGVNS. The CDR3 is 13 amino acids.

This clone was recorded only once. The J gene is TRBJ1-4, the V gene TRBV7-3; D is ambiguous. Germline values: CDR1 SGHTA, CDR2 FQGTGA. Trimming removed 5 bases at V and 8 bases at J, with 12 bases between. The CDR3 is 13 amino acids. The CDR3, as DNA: TGTGCCAGCAGCGCAAATCCGGGAGAAAAACTGTTTTTT. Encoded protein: CASSANPGEKLFF.

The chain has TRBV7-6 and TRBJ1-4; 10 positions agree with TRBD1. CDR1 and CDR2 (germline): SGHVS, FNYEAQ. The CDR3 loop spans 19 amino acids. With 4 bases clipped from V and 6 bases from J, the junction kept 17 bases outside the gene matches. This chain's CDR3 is CASSSPRGQGGVLDEKLFF. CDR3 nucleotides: TGTGCCAGCAGCTCCCCCCGCGGACAGGGGGGAGTACTCGATGAAAAACTGTTTTTT. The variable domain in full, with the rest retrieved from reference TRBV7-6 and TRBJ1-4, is GAGVSQSPRYKVTKRGQDVALRCDPISGHVSLYWYRQALGQGPEFLTYFNYEAQQDKSGLPNDRFSAERPEGSISTLTIQRTEQRDSAMYRCASSSPRGQGGVLDEKLFFGSGTQLSVL.

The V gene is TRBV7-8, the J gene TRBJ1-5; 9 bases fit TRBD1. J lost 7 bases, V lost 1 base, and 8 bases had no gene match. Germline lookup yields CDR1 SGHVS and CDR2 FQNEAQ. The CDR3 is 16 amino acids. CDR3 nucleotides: TGTGCCAGCAGCTTAGATCGGGACAGGGCAGCCCAGCCCCAGCATTTT. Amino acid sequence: CASSLDRDRAAQPQHF. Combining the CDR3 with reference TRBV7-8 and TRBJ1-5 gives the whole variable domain GAGVSQSPRYKVAKRGQDVALRCDPISGHVSLFWYQQALGQGPEFLTYFQNEAQLDKSGLPSDRFFAERPEGSVSTLKIQRTQQEDSAVYLCASSLDRDRAAQPQHFGDGTRLSIL.

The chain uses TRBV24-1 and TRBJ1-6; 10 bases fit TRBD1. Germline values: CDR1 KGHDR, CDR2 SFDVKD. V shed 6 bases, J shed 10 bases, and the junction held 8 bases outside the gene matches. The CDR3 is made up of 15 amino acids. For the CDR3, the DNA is TGTGCCACCAGTCGATTGGGGACAGGGGCCTCACCCCTCCACTTT. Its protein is CATSRLGTGASPLHF.

In DNA form, the CDR3 reads TGTGCCAGCAGTCCACAGGGATTAGGCGACGAGCAGTACTTC. Its translation is CASSPQGLGDEQYF. V and J are TRBV11-3 and TRBJ2-7, with a tentative D call TRBD1 (6 bases). The CDR3 sequence is 14 residues long. Germline V lookup: CDR1 SGHNT, CDR2 YENEEA. V was clipped by 6 bases and J by 5 bases, with 17 bases between them.

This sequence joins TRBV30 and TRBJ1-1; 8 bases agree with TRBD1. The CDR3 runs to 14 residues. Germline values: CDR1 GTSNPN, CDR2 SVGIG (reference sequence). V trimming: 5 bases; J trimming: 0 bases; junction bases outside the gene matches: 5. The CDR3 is CAWGQGIMNTEAFF. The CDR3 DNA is TGTGCCTGGGGACAGGGAATAATGAACACTGAAGCTTTCTTT. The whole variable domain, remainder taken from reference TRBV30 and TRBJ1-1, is SQTIHQWPATLVQPVGSPLSLECTVEGTSNPNLYWYRQAAGRGLQLLFYSVGIGQISSEVPQNLSASRPQDRQFILSSKKLLLSDSGFYLCAWGQGIMNTEAFFGQGTRLTVV.

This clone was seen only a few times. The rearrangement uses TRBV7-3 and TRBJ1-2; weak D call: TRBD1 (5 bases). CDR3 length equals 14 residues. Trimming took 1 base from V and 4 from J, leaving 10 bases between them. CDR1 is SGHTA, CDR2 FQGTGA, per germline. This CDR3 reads CASSLNWGTYGYTF. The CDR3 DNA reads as TGTGCCAGCAGCTTAAACTGGGGGACCTATGGCTACACCTTC.

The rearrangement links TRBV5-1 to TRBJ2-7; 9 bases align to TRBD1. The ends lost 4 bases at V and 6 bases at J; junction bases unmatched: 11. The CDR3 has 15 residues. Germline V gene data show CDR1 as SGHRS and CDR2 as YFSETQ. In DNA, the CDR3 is TGCGCCAGCAGCCCTTGGACAGGGGACACGTCCGAGCAGTACTTC. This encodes CASSPWTGDTSEQYF.

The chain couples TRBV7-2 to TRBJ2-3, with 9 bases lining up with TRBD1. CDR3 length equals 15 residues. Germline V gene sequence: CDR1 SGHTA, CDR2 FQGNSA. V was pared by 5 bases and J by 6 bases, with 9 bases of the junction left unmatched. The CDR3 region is CASSTTGQGGDTQYF. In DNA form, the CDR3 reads TGTGCCAGCAGCACAACGGGACAGGGAGGGGATACGCAGTATTTT.

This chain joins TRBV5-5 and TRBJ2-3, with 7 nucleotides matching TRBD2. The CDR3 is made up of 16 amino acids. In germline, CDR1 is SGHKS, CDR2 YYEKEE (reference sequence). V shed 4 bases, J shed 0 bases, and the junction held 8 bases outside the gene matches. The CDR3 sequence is CASSQLLASSTDTQYF. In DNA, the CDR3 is TGTGCCAGCAGCCAACTACTAGCGTCTAGCACAGATACGCAGTATTTT.

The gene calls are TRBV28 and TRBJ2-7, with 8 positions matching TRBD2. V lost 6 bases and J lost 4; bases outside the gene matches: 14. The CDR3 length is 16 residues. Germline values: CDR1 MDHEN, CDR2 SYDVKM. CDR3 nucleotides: TGTGCCAGCAGCCAGGGCGGCGCGGGGGGCGTATACGAGCAGTACTTC. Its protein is CASSQGGAGGVYEQYF.

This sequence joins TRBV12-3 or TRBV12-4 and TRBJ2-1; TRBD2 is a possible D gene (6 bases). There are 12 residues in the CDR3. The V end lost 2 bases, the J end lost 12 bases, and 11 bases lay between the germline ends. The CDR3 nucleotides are TGTGCCAGCAGTTTAAGACCGGAGGGGCAGTTCTTC. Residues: CASSLRPEGQFF.

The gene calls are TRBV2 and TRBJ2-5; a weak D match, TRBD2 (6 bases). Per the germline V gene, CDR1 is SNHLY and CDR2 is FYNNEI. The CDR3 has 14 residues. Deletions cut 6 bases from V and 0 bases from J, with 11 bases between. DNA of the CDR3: TGTGCCAGCAGATCGGGACTGTACCAAGAGACCCAGTACTTC. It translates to CASRSGLYQETQYF.

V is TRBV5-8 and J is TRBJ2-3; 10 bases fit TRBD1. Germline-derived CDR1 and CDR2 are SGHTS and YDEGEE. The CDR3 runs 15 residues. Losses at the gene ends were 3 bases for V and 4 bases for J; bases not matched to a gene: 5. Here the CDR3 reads CASSWTGGRPDTQYF. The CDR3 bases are TGTGCCAGCAGCTGGACAGGGGGTCGTCCAGATACGCAGTATTTT.

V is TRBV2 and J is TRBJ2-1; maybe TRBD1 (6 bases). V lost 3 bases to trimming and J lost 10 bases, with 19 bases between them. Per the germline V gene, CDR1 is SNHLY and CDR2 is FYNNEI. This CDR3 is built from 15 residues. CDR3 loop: CASSDGGGGGGEQFF. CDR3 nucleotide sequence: TGTGCCAGCAGTGACGGTGGGGGCGGAGGTGGCGAGCAGTTCTTC.

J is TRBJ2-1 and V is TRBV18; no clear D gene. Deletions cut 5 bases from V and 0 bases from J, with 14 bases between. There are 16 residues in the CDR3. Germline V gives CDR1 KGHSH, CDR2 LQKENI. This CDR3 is CASSYAETDSYNEQFF. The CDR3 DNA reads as TGTGCCAGCTCATACGCCGAGACCGACTCCTACAATGAGCAGTTCTTC. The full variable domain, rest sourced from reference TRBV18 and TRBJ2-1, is NAGVMQNPRHLVRRRGQEARLRCSPMKGHSHVYWYRQLPEEGLKFMVYLQKENIIDESGMPKERFSAEFPKEGPSILRIQQVVRGDSAAYFCASSYAETDSYNEQFFGPGTRLTVL.

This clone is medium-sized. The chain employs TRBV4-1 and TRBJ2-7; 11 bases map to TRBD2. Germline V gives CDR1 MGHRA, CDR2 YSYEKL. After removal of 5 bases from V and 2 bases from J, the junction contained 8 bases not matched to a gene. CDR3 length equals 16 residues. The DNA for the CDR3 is TGCGCCAGCAGCGCCTCTAGCGGGGGGACGGCCTACGAGCAGTACTTC. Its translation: CASSASSGGTAYEQYF.

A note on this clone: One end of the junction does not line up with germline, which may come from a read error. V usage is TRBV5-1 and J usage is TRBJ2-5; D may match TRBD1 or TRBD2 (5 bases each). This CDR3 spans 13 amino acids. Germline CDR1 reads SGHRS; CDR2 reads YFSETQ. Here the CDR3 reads CATSPGTRETQYF. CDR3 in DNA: TGCGCCACCAGCCCAGGGACGAGGGAGACCCAGTACTTC.

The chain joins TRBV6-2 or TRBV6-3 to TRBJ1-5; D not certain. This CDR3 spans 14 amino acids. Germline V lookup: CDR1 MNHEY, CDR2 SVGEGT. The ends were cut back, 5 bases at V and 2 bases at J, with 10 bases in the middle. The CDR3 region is CASSGQARNQPQHF. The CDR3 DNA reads TGTGCCAGCAGTGGGCAGGCGCGCAATCAGCCCCAGCATTTT.

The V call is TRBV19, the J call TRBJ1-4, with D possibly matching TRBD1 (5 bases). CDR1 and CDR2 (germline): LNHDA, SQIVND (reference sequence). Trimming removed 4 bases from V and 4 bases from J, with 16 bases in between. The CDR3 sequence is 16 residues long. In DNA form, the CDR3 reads TGTGCCAGTAGTACTCTACGGGGAGGGGATAATGAAAAACTGTTTTTT. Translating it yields CASSTLRGGDNEKLFF.

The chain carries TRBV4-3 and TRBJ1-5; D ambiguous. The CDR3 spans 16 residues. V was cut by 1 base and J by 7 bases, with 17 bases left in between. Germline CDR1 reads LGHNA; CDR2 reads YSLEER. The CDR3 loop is CASSQGSGSGRQPQHF. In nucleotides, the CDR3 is TGCGCCAGCAGCCAAGGGTCCGGCTCGGGCAGGCAGCCCCAGCATTTT.

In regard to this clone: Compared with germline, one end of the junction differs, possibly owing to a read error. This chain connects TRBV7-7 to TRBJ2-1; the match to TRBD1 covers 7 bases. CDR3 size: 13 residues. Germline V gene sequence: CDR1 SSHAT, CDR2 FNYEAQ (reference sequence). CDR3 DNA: TGTGCTAGCAGCACGGACAGGTTCAATGAGCAGTTCTTC. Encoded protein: CASSTDRFNEQFF.

The CDR3: CASSPRTGGFNSPLHF. CDR3 nucleotides: TGTGCCAGCTCCCCCCGGACAGGGGGCTTTAATTCACCCCTCCACTTT. J is TRBJ1-6 and V is TRBV2, with 11 bases fitting TRBD1. Germline lookup yields CDR1 SNHLY and CDR2 FYNNEI. The V segment lost 8 bases and the J segment 6 bases; nucleotides outside the gene matches: 9. The CDR3 has 16 amino acids.